Sequencing of this T cell receptor (beta chain) was carried out in a study of blood T cell repertoires in COVID-19. V was trimmed by 5 bases and J by 3 bases, leaving 15 bases between them. Germline CDR1 MGHRA, CDR2 YSYEKL. The CDR3 sequence is 15 residues long. The cohort comprised adults aged 18 to 89 years residing in approximately 25 US areas. The study assigned cohorts using participant-reported clinical history. In the original processing: Counts of nucleated cells, estimated from reference gene primer amplification, were obtained. Repertoires were generated with immunoSEQ multiplex PCR, while TCRdb's copy carries only in-frame clones and drops some. V and J calls and clone size come straight from that table; D and trimming were deduced from the DNA. The sample shows fewer than 200,000 clones, about 88% of them seen only once.

The source is a man in his fifties who had recovered from COVID-19. The sample taken for sequencing was PBMCs or T cells enriched from blood (not recorded which). The rearrangement joins TRBV4-1 to TRBJ2-3, with D perhaps matching TRBD1 (6 bases). CDR3 residues: CASSLSQGPTDTQYF. The CDR3 DNA sequence: TGCGCCAGCAGCTTAAGCCAGGGGCCGACAGATACGCAGTATTTT.